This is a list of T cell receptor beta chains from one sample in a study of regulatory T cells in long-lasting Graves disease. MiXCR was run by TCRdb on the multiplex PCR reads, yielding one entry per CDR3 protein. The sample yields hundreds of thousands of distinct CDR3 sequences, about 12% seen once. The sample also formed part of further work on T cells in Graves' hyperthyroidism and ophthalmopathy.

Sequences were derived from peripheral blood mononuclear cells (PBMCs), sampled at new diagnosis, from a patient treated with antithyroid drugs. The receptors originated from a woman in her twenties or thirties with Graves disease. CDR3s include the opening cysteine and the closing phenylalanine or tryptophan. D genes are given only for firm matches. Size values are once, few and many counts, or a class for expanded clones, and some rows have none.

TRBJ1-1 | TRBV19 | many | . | TGTGCCAGTAAGTATGGAGAGAGGTTGAACACTGAAGCTTTCTTT | CASKYGERLNTEAFF
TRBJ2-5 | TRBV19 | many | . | TGTGCCAGTAGTGAGCCGCAGGGGGAGACCCAGTACTTC | CASSEPQGETQYF
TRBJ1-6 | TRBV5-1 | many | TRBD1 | TGCGCCAGCAGCCCTTCCGGGACAGGGCAATCACCCCTCCACTTT | CASSPSGTGQSPLHF
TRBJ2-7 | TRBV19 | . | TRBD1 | TGTGCCAGTAAGGCGGGGACAGGGGGGACCTACGAGCAGTACTTC | CASKAGTGGTYEQYF
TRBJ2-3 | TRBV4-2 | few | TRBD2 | TGTGCCAGCAGCCAAGATCACGCTAGCGGGGGGGGCGATACGCAGTATTTT | CASSQDHASGGGDTQYF
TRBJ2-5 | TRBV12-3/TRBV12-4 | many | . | TGTGCCAGCACGCGAAGGGCCCAGGGGACCCAGTACTTC | CASTRRAQGTQYF
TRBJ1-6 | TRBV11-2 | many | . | TGTGCCAGCAGCCCAATTAGGGCTAGTAATTCACCCCTCCACTTT | CASSPIRASNSPLHF
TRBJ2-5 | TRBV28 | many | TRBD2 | TGTGCCAGCAGTTTATTTGCGGGAGATCAAGAGACCCAGTACTTC | CASSLFAGDQETQYF
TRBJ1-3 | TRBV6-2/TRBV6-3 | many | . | TGTGCCAGCAGTTACTCGTCTGCTGGAAACACCATATATTTT | CASSYSSAGNTIYF
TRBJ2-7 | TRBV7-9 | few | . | TGTGCCAGCAGCTTAGGGACAATTCACTACGAGCAGTACTTC | CASSLGTIHYEQYF
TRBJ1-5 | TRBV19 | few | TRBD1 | TGTGCCAGTCGAAGGGGGGGGACAGATCATCAGCCCCAGCATTTT | CASRRGGTDHQPQHF
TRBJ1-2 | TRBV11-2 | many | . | TGTGCCAGCAGCTTCCAGGGTTCTAACTATGGCTACACCTTC | CASSFQGSNYGYTF
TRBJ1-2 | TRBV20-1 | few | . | TGCAGTGCTAGAGATACTGGCTATGGCTACACCTTC | CSARDTGYGYTF
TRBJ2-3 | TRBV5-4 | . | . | TGTGCCAGCAGCCCAGGATTCCGTGGGAAAGATACGCAGTATTTT | CASSPGFRGKDTQYF
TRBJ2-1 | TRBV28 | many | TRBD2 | TGTGCCAGCAGTGGGGGGCAGGCGGGAGGTGAGAGGCAGTTCTTC | CASSGGQAGGERQFF
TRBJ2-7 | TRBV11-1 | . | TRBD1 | TGTGCCAGCAAGGAACAGGGGGCACGGAACGAGCAGTACTTC | CASKEQGARNEQYF